This T cell receptor beta chain is drawn from a study of blood T cells in healthy people across ages. In this sample, this clonotype turned up many times. Its antigen is currently unknown. Points from the study as a whole: Estimated diversity, derived from one million T cells, was regarded as an underestimate. More naive CD4+ cells and higher diversity marked long-lived donors relative to aged donors.

The use of a sample-barcoded 5' primer and a J-beta primer mix characterized a second PCR of roughly 7 to 11 cycles. TCRdb redid the calling of the 5' RACE reads with MiXCR, one entry per CDR3 protein. The profile covers 540,000 or so distinct CDR3 sequences, with roughly a quarter appearing a single time and less than 20% taken by the ten largest. All donors came from Russia, were Caucasian and healthy, and spanned ages roughly 6 to 100. Each donor supplied around 10 milliliters of peripheral blood. Germline values: CDR1 SGHTA, CDR2 FQGNSA. CDR3 length: 13 residues. The ends lost 4 bases at V and 5 bases at J; junction bases unmatched: 3.

Sequencing used blood. The clonotype originates from a woman in her 70s in good health. This chain joins TRBV7-2 and TRBJ2-5; 8 nucleotides align to TRBD2. The CDR3 protein is CASSYGRGETQYF. The DNA for the CDR3 is TGTGCCAGCAGCTACGGGAGGGGGGAGACCCAGTACTTC.